This T cell receptor (beta chain) is from a study of blood T cell repertoires in COVID-19. In the study's own analysis: Using reference gene primer amplification, nucleated cell counts were estimated. Data came from immunoSEQ multiplex PCR; TCRdb stores just in-frame clones and leaves some out. Clone size and V and J calls were adopted from that table, with D and trimming inferred from the DNA. The table lists approximately 350,000 clones, 80% to 90% of them singletons. This clone was recorded once. Seattle-derived patients entered the study during active infection and were followed longitudinally. The germline V gene has CDR1 SGHRS and CDR2 YFSETQ. V shed 2 bases and J 8 bases; nucleotides not matched to a gene: 18. This CDR3 is 19 amino acids long.

The chain couples TRBV5-1 to TRBJ1-4, with 10 positions matching TRBD1. Sequencing was done on a sample of peripheral blood. The sequence was obtained from a woman aged 55-70 years with COVID-19, enrolled during active disease. The DNA of the CDR3 is TGCGCCAGCAGCTTAGGGACAGGGGATTTACTTTCACCTGGGGAAAAACTGTTTTTT. Amino acids: CASSLGTGDLLSPGEKLFF.